These 2 T cell receptor beta chains originate from one sample sequenced in a study of cytomegalovirus exposure and HLA in healthy donors. Primers: 60 Vbeta forward and 13 Jbeta reverse. The table came from immunoSEQ multiplex PCR; TCRdb's copy has only in-frame clones and leaves some out. The table lists approximately 130,000 clones, 65% to 85% of them singletons. The sequenced material came from PBMCs. Source of these receptors: a woman aged 40 to 50 in good health and CMV-seronegative.

This clone showed up just once. The V and J genes are TRBV19 and TRBJ2-4, with 7 bases that match TRBD1. Germline CDR1 and CDR2: LNHDA and SQIVND (reference sequence). The CDR3 loop spans 16 amino acids. Unmatched junction bases numbered 5, after V lost 0 bases and J lost 3 bases. The CDR3, as DNA: TGTGCCAGTAGTATAGACCGGACAGGAGGCAAAAACATTCAGTACTTC. Encoded protein: CASSIDRTGGKNIQYF.

The chain couples TRBV7-6 to TRBJ2-7; possibly TRBD1 for D (5 bases). Per germline, CDR1 SGHVS and CDR2 FNYEAQ. The CDR3 sequence is 15 residues long. V lost 1 base and J lost 4, with 14 bases in between. CDR3 DNA: TGTGCCAGCAGCTTAGAACAGGCAGGGTTTTACGAGCAGTACTTC. Encoded protein: CASSLEQAGFYEQYF.